Following are 4 T cell receptor beta chains from one sample sequenced in a study of cytomegalovirus exposure and HLA in healthy donors. The PCR ran on 60 Vbeta and 13 Jbeta primers. Clones were sequenced by immunoSEQ multiplex PCR, and TCRdb holds only the in-frame ones, with some missing. The table lists around 57,000 clones. Source material: PBMCs. Source of these receptors: a woman aged 45-65 years in good health and CMV-seropositive.

This chain joins TRBV30 and TRBJ2-7; D gene uncertain. Per the germline V gene, CDR1 is GTSNPN and CDR2 is SVGIG (reference sequence). Trimming took 2 bases from V and 7 from J, leaving 12 bases between them. The CDR3 extends over 12 amino acids. This CDR3 reads CAWSFPPREQYF. CDR3 DNA sequence: TGTGCCTGGAGTTTTCCGCCCAGGGAGCAGTACTTC.

V gene TRBV5-7 combines with J gene TRBJ1-2, with TRBD1 matching 10 bases. TRBV5-7 is noted as an ORF with a role that remains uncertain. The J segment lost 10 bases and the V segment lost 5 bases, leaving 8 bases of the junction unmatched. The CDR3 is made up of 13 amino acids. The CDR3 reads CASSTTGTGAYTF. The DNA for the CDR3 is TGTGCCAGCAGTACGACCGGGACAGGGGCCTACACCTTC.

This chain connects TRBV30 to TRBJ1-1; 8 positions match TRBD1. With 5 bases clipped from V and 5 bases from J, the junction kept 4 bases outside the gene matches. CDR1 and CDR2 (germline): GTSNPN, SVGIG (reference sequence). This CDR3 is 12 amino acids long. CDR3 residues: CAWGTGGTEAFF. The CDR3 DNA follows: TGTGCCTGGGGAACAGGGGGGACTGAAGCTTTCTTT.

The chain links TRBV5-1 to TRBJ1-1, with 7 bases matching TRBD1. Losses at the gene ends were 6 bases for V and 2 bases for J; bases not matched to a gene: 4. The CDR3 totals 13 residues. Germline values: CDR1 SGHRS, CDR2 YFSETQ. In DNA, the CDR3 is TGCGCCAGCAAAGGGGGCATCAACACTGAAGCTTTCTTT. Translating gives CASKGGINTEAFF.